These 5 T cell receptor beta chains were sequenced from one sample in a study of control samples from healthy donors and cancer patients. Sequenced by immunoSEQ multiplex PCR; TCRdb stores in-frame clones only, minus some. The sample contains 120,000 or so clones, 85% to 95% of which appear only once. Sequencing was carried out using blood. The receptors shown here come from a young man in good health.

J is TRBJ2-7 and V is TRBV19, with D unclear. V was cut by 3 bases and J by 9 bases, with 18 bases left in between. This CDR3 has 14 amino acids. Per germline, CDR1 LNHDA and CDR2 SQIVND (reference sequence). CDR3: CASSMESRFSGQYF. The CDR3 DNA is TGTGCCAGTAGTATGGAAAGTAGATTTTCGGGGCAGTACTTC.

The chain employs TRBV7-2 and TRBJ1-3; D is ambiguous. V lost 2 bases and J 0 bases, leaving 11 bases between the germline ends. Germline V CDR1 and CDR2: SGHTA, FQGNSA. CDR3 length: 16 residues. The CDR3 is CASSLKRTFSGNTIYF. In nucleotides, the CDR3 is TGTGCCAGCAGCTTAAAGAGGACCTTCTCTGGAAACACCATATATTTT.

The chain is built from TRBV6-6 and TRBJ2-3; 7 bases are a match to TRBD1. This CDR3 comprises 14 residues. Germline V lookup: CDR1 MNHNY, CDR2 SVGAGI (reference sequence). V trimming: 2 bases; J trimming: 6 bases; junction bases outside the gene matches: 5. DNA of the CDR3: TGTGCCAGCAGTTACCGGGACAGAGGTGATACGCAGTATTTT. Amino acids: CASSYRDRGDTQYF.

J is TRBJ2-5 and V is TRBV11-2, with D maybe TRBD1 (5 bases). Trimming stripped 1 base from V and 1 base from J, with 7 bases between. The CDR3 totals 14 residues. Germline CDR1 and CDR2: SGHAT and FQNNGV. The CDR3 DNA is TGTGCCAGCAGCTTAGCAGGGCTCCAAGAGACCCAGTACTTC. Translation: CASSLAGLQETQYF. The full variable domain, rest sourced from reference TRBV11-2 and TRBJ2-5, is EAGVAQSPRYKIIEKRQSVAFWCNPISGHATLYWYQQILGQGPKLLIQFQNNGVVDDSQLPKDRFSAERLKGVDSTLKIQPAKLEDSAVYLCASSLAGLQETQYFGPGTRLLVL.

This chain connects TRBV18 to TRBJ2-2; 7 positions match TRBD1. V was clipped by 4 bases and J by 2 bases; unmatched bases: 10. Per germline, CDR1 KGHSH and CDR2 LQKENI. This CDR3 comprises 17 residues. CDR3 residues: CASSRIQGPRNTGELFF. CDR3 nucleotides: TGTGCCAGCTCACGGATACAGGGGCCGCGAAACACCGGGGAGCTGTTTTTT. The whole variable domain, remainder taken from reference TRBV18 and TRBJ2-2, is NAGVMQNPRHLVRRRGQEARLRCSPMKGHSHVYWYRQLPEEGLKFMVYLQKENIIDESGMPKERFSAEFPKEGPSILRIQQVVRGDSAAYFCASSRIQGPRNTGELFFGEGSRLTVL.